The present entry profiles one T cell receptor (beta chain) with its context. These data come from a study of blood T cell repertoires in COVID-19. Study-level background: Acute and convalescent COVID-19 specimens originated in the United States, Italy and Spain. The cDNA or gDNA used as material had been derived from T cells, B-cell-depleted T cells, or PBMCs.

Methods used by the authors: Scientists estimated how many nucleated cells there were by amplifying reference gene primers. The assay was immunoSEQ multiplex PCR, and TCRdb's table has in-frame clones only and misses some. The D gene and trimming were derived from the DNA, and the V and J assignments and clone size from that table. The sample records around 140,000 clones, 75% to 90% being singletons. Per germline, CDR1 MDHEN and CDR2 SYDVKM. The V and J ends lost 6 bases and 8 bases respectively, with 13 bases between them. The CDR3 covers 12 residues. This TCR derives from a man in his 60s with active or convalescent COVID-19. The rearrangement joins TRBV28 to TRBJ1-2; D is possibly TRBD1 (6 bases). Sequenced sample: peripheral blood. The CDR3 here is CASSTGQLGYTF. CDR3 DNA: TGTGCCAGCAGCACTGGACAGCTAGGCTACACCTTC.